This paragraph reports one T cell receptor (beta chain). This clone's antigen is unknown. Base-call qualities are not available, and no considerably larger clone is one nucleotide away. The library was obtained by the immunoSEQ multiplex PCR assay. TCRdb stores this immuneACCESS table with in-frame sequences only. Part of the clones is absent; in the studies checked, under half of the shortfall reflects unresolved V genes, and no reason is known for the rest. The table for this sample lists tens of thousands of clones; around 92% of them were counted only once. The ten largest clones add up to 0.65% to 0.9% of the sample. The data derive from a study of T cell changes during pregnancy in multiple sclerosis (dated by TCRdb to the late 2010s). Some background on the complete study: Changes in the T cell repertoire over the course of pregnancy were examined in this study in women with multiple sclerosis.

The CDR3 covers 14 residues, taking in both the cysteine and the phenylalanine. CDR3 DNA is the only sequence kept; it has 42 bases, read in frame from the first base. CDR1 and CDR2, looked up from the germline V gene, are SNHLY and FYNNEI. V and J are trimmed by 4 bases and 3 bases, and the gene matches miss 0 bases of the junction. The chain joins TRBV2 to TRBJ1-6; TRBD1 matches 7 bases in the middle. This sample comprised peripheral blood, obtained in the first trimester of pregnancy. The origin of this receptor is a female donor with multiple sclerosis, enrolled in a pregnancy study. The nucleotides are TGTGCCAGCAGTGGACAGGGCTATAATTCACCCCTCCACTTT. This is translated as CASSGQGYNSPLHF.